This T cell receptor (beta chain) appears in the sequencing data of a study of lung T cells in sarcoidosis with Löfgren's syndrome. Whole-study results and caveats: TRAV12-1 preferentially paired with TRBV2, with homologous CDR3s. The most expanded V genes in Löfgren's patients were reportedly TRAV12-1 and TRBV2.

The germline V gene has CDR1 SQVTM and CDR2 ANQGSEA. Trimming cost V 1 base and J 2 bases, with 16 bases left between them. This CDR3 has 16 residues. A single record per CDR3 protein comes from TCRdb applying MiXCR to the reads. The sample yields 50,000 to 65,000 distinct CDR3 sequences, 21% seen once. There are a few counts of this clonotype. Its cognate antigen is unknown. The chain couples TRBV29-1 to TRBJ2-3; possibly TRBD1 for D (6 bases). This receptor was obtained from a human donor with sarcoidosis (Löfgren's syndrome or another form), or a control subject (not recorded which). The specimen sequenced was CD4+ T cells from PBMCs. The CDR3 spells CSVEARWTAVTDTQYF. CDR3 DNA sequence: TGCAGCGTTGAAGCTCGCTGGACAGCCGTCACAGATACGCAGTATTTT.